The 10 T cell receptor beta chains below all came from one sample that was sequenced in a study of T-cell reconstitution after alpha-beta-depleted transplantation in children. Whole-study results and caveats: A year had passed since transplant, and T-cell counts and diversity by then came mostly from newly produced T cells.

Preparation of the TCRbeta library was carried out with unique molecular identifiers. TCRdb recomputed calls from the PCR reads with MiXCR, one row per CDR3 protein. This sample has 330,000 or so distinct CDR3 sequences, with just over 7.5% found just once. Their recognized antigens are unknown. The material sequenced was peripheral blood, taken 360 days after TCRalphabeta/CD19-depleted stem cell transplant. Receptors originate from a female patient aged 2-9 years who had a stem cell transplant for Fanconi anemia, so the T cells may come from the graft donor.

This clonotype turned up a few times. V and J are TRBV20-1 and TRBJ2-1; 12 bases line up with TRBD2. CDR1 DFQATT and CDR2 SNEGSKA come from the germline V gene (reference sequence). The CDR3 loop spans 16 amino acids. Trimming at V came to 2 bases and at J to 9 bases, leaving 11 bases not matched to a gene. The CDR3 region is CSARLASGRAYGEQFF. The CDR3 DNA follows: TGCAGTGCTAGACTCGCTAGCGGGAGGGCCTACGGTGAGCAGTTCTTC.

This clonotype was seen a few times. The V call is TRBV7-9, the J call TRBJ2-2; TRBD1 matches at 8 bases. From germline, CDR1 is SEHNR and CDR2 FQNEAQ (reference sequence). J was trimmed by 6 bases and V by 5 bases; bases with no gene match: 8. This CDR3 spans 15 amino acids. CDR3 residues: CASSPRTGIPGELFF. Written as DNA, the CDR3 is TGTGCCAGCAGCCCGAGGACAGGGATACCCGGGGAGCTGTTTTTT. Complete variable domain (other parts from reference TRBV7-9 and TRBJ2-2): DTGVSQNPRHKITKRGQNVTFRCDPISEHNRLYWYRQTLGQGPEFLTYFQNEAQLEKSRLLSDRFSAERPKGSFSTLEIQRTEQGDSAMYLCASSPRTGIPGELFFGEGSRLTVL.

This clonotype has a count of ten or more. This sequence joins TRBV12-3 or TRBV12-4 and TRBJ2-2; no reliable D call. The length of the CDR3 is 13 residues. The V gene lost 2 bases and the J gene lost 3 bases, with 4 bases spanning the gap. The CDR3 coding sequence is TGTGCCAGCAGTTTACACGACACCGGGGAGCTGTTTTTT. Its protein is CASSLHDTGELFF.

This clonotype was seen at least ten times. The rearrangement joins TRBV27 to TRBJ2-2; maybe TRBD1 (6 bases). Trimming cost V 7 bases and J 7 bases, with 16 bases left between them. CDR3 length equals 14 residues. Germline-derived CDR1 and CDR2 are MNHEY and SMNVEV (reference sequence). This chain's CDR3 is CASTGSQGRGELFF. The CDR3 DNA is TGTGCCAGCACGGGCAGCCAGGGGCGCGGGGAGCTGTTTTTT.

This clonotype was found many times. V usage is TRBV7-2 and J usage is TRBJ1-1, with TRBD1 identical over 7 bases. V lost 1 base and J lost 5; bases outside the gene matches: 7. The length of the CDR3 is 15 residues. Germline V gene lookup returns CDR1 SGHTA and CDR2 FQGNSA. This chain's CDR3 is CASSLVGDSNTEAFF. In DNA, the CDR3 is TGTGCCAGCAGCTTAGTCGGGGACAGTAATACTGAAGCTTTCTTT.

This clonotype was seen many times. CDR3 DNA sequence: TGTGCCAGCAGTTTTCGGACAGGGAGTGTTGACAATGAGCAGTTCTTC. Its translation is CASSFRTGSVDNEQFF. This chain uses TRBV28 with TRBJ2-1, with 8 positions matching TRBD1. J lost 5 bases, V lost 3 bases, and 9 bases had no gene match. The CDR3 spans 16 residues. Germline loops: CDR1 MDHEN, CDR2 SYDVKM.

The chain recombines TRBV9 with TRBJ1-2; D not certain. Germline V gene data show CDR1 as SGDLS and CDR2 as YYNGEE. There are 15 residues in the CDR3. Trimming left V 3 bases short and J 4 bases short, with 16 bases between. The CDR3 nucleotides are TGTGCCAGCAGCGGTTTATACTCTCGGAGCTATGGCTACACCTTC. Residues: CASSGLYSRSYGYTF.

This clonotype occurred many times. The CDR3 is CSAPRGYTGELFF. Written as DNA, the CDR3 is TGCAGTGCTCCCAGGGGTTACACCGGGGAGCTGTTTTTT. V gene TRBV20-1 combines with J gene TRBJ2-2, with D perhaps matching TRBD1 (6 bases). The germline gives CDR1 DFQATT, CDR2 SNEGSKA (reference sequence). The CDR3 runs 13 residues. V was shortened by 5 bases and J by 3 bases, with 10 bases between the two germline ends.

This sequence joins TRBV9 and TRBJ2-7; 7 bases line up with TRBD1. The CDR3 has 15 amino acids. Germline trimming cut 0 bases from V and 6 bases from J; bases unmatched to any gene: 9. Germline loops: CDR1 SGDLS, CDR2 YYNGEE. CDR3 sequence (DNA): TGTGCCAGCAGCGTAGAGGGGGCGGTCACTGGCGAGCAGTACTTC. It translates to CASSVEGAVTGEQYF. The variable domain in full, completed from reference TRBV9 and TRBJ2-7, reads DSGVTQTPKHLITATGQRVTLRCSPRSGDLSVYWYQQSLDQGLQFLIQYYNGEERAKGNILERFSAQQFPDLHSELNLSSLELGDSALYFCASSVEGAVTGEQYFGPGTRLTVT.

There are many counts of this clonotype. The V and J genes are TRBV28 and TRBJ2-7; D uncertain. Germline V CDR1 and CDR2: MDHEN, SYDVKM. The CDR3 totals 15 residues. V lost 4 bases to trimming and J lost 0 bases, with 13 bases between them. In DNA, the CDR3 is TGTGCCAGCAGTTACGATCCGAACCACTCCTACGAGCAGTACTTC. Protein product: CASSYDPNHSYEQYF.